The clone carrying this T cell receptor beta chain was counted only a few times. The antigen is undetermined. These data originate in a study of early T cells in non-severe SARS-CoV-2 infection. For the study at large: The authors sequenced bulk RNA from unsorted whole blood, leaving chains unpaired. Study-level points and caveats: Matches to VDJdb favored anti-spike CD8 responses and missed private and CD4 specificities.

Germline CDR1 and CDR2: MNHEY and SVGAGI. The CDR3 is 18 amino acids. The trim removed 6 bases at V and 5 bases at J, leaving 16 bases unmatched. Individual cDNA molecules carried attached unique molecular identifiers. MiXCR, applied by TCRdb to the 5' RACE reads, yields one record per CDR3 protein. The table has over 35,000 distinct CDR3 sequences, roughly 11% seen once. Sequencing was carried out using whole blood. This clonotype was obtained from an adult who was a healthcare worker with PCR-confirmed SARS-CoV-2 infection or an uninfected control (not recorded which). This chain links TRBV6-5 with TRBJ1-5; 10 bases fit TRBD1. CDR3 region: CASSRLLRQGAPHQPQHF. The CDR3 nucleotides are TGTGCCAGCAGCCGACTACTACGACAGGGGGCACCTCATCAGCCCCAGCATTTT.